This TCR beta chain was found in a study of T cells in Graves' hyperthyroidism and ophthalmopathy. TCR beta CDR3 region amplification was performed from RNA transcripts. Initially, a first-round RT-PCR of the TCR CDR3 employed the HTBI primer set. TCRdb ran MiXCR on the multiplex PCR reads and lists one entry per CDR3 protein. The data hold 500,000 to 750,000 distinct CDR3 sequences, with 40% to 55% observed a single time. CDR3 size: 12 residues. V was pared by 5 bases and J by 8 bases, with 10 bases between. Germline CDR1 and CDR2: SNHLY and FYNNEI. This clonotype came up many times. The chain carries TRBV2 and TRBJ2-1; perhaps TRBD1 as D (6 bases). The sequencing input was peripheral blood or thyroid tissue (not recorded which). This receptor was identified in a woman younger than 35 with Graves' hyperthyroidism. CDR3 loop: CASSSGADEQFF. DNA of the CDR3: TGTGCCAGCAGTTCAGGGGCGGATGAGCAGTTCTTC.